Below, one T cell receptor (beta chain) is given with its context. Antigen unknown. Assay execution took place at the deep level. The data were produced by immunoSEQ multiplex PCR, yet TCRdb's version contains in-frame clones alone and is incomplete. Among millions of clones, 95% were seen once, and the ten largest hold 0.13%. These data come from a study of shared clonotypes between healthy human individuals. Points from the study as a whole: With few donors, the genetic and exposure-history diversity represented was limited.

The CDR3 spans 11 residues. Trimming cost V 8 bases and J 8 bases, with 12 bases left between them. Germline lookup yields CDR1 SNHLY and CDR2 FYNNEI. V and J are TRBV2 and TRBJ1-1; maybe TRBD1 (6 bases). The sequencing input was naive CD4+ T cells sorted from blood. The subset is: CD45RA+ positively selected. This TCR was recovered from a young man in good health. CDR3 loop: CASGQGLEAFF. CDR3 coding DNA: TGTGCCAGCGGTCAGGGGTTGGAAGCTTTCTTT.